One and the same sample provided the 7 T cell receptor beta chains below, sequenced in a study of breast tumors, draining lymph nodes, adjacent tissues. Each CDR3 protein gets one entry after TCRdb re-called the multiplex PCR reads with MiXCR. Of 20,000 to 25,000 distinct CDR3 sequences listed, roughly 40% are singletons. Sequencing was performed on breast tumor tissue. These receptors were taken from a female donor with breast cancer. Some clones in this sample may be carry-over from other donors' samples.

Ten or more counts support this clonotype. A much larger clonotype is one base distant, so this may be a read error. CDR3 DNA: TGCAGTGCTAGAGGCCCCGGGGCCAACGCCCTGACTTTC. Protein: CSARGPGANALTF. This chain uses TRBV20-1 with TRBJ2-6, with D possibly called TRBD1 or TRBD2 (5 bases each). CDR3 length equals 13 residues. The germline V gene encodes CDR1 DFQATT and CDR2 SNEGSKA (reference sequence).

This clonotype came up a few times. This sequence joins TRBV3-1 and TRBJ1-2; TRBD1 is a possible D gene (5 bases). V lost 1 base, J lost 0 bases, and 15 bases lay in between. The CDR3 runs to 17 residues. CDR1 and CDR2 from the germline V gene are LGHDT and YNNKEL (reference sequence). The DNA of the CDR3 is TGTGCCAGCAGCCAAGTGGGAAGGGGAGCCTCTAACTATGGCTACACCTTC. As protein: CASSQVGRGASNYGYTF.

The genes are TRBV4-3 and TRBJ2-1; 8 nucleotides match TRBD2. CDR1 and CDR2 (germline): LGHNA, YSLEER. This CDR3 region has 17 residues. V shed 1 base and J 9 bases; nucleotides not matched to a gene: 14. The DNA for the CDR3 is TGCGCCAGCAGCCAAGGTGGGACGGGAGGGCCGCGCGGTGAGCAGTTCTTC. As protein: CASSQGGTGGPRGEQFF.

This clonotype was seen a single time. The CDR3 DNA follows: TGCAGCGTTGAAGCTAGCGGGCCTATGGGGGGAATCACAGATACGCAGTATTTT. It yields the protein CSVEASGPMGGITDTQYF. The gene calls are TRBV29-1 and TRBJ2-3; TRBD2 aligns across 8 bases. J was trimmed by 2 bases and V by 1 base; bases with no gene match: 14. The germline gives CDR1 SQVTM, CDR2 ANQGSEA. The CDR3 covers 18 residues.

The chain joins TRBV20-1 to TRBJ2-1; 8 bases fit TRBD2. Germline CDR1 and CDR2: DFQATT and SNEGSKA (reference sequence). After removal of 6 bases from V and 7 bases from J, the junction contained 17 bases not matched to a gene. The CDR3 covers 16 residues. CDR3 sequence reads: CSASPGRSGSRNEQFF. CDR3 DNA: TGCAGTGCCAGCCCGGGGAGGAGCGGGAGTAGGAATGAGCAGTTCTTC.

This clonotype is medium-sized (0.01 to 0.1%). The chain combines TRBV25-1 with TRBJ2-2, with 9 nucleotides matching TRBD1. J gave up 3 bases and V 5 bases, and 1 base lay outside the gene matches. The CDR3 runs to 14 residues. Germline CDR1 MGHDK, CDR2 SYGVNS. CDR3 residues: CASSRTGDTGELFF. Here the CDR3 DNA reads TGTGCCAGCAGTCGGACAGGGGACACCGGGGAGCTGTTTTTT.

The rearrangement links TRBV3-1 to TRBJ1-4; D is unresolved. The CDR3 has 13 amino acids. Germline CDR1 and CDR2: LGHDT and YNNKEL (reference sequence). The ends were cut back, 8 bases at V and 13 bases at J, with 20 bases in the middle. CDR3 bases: TGTGCCAGCGCCCGCCGGTTCTCCCCGGGACTGTTTTTT. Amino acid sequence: CASARRFSPGLFF.